This T cell receptor (beta chain) was found in a study of blood T cell repertoires in COVID-19 (dated by TCRdb to 2019 to 2021). The study in broad terms: Collaborator samples came from the United States, Italy and Spain and covered acute and convalescent phases of COVID-19. The material from the prospective study consisted of cDNA or gDNA derived from T cells, B-cell-depleted T cells, or PBMCs. The dataset comprised deeply sampled blood TCRbeta repertoires from subjects exposed to, actively infected with, or recovered from COVID-19. The repertoires were made available in a free public database intended to serve as a resource for research on the immune response to SARS-CoV-2. The samples were drawn from two sources: the first 160 participants of the ongoing ImmuneRACE study, and about 1,300 subjects contributed by 6 global collaborators. Nearly every sample came with metadata listing a de-identified subject ID, COVID-19 status, age in years and sex. HLA class I and class II types, where available, came from metadata supplied by the sample provider rather than from assay-based typing.

In the case of this clone: It has no known antigen specificity. No qualities accompany the bases; no much larger clone lies one base away.

The collaborating institutions used their own protocols to collect whole blood in K2EDTA tubes. For TCRbeta analysis, collaborators shipped samples as frozen whole blood, isolated PBMCs, or DNA extracted from either of those sample types. Trimming removed 0 bases from V and 6 bases from J; the gene matches leave 7 bases unexplained. CDR1 is given as MGHRA and CDR2 as YSYEKL, both from the germline V gene. The CDR3 contains 16 residues, cysteine and phenylalanine counted. The kept DNA is CDR3 alone, 48 bases in frame from the first base. What the work shows at the level of the full study, not this receptor alone: How much clinical and demographic metadata was included differed by source and by participant, and the metadata was provided uncurated.

The immunoSEQ Assay, a bias-controlled multiplex PCR, was used to amplify TCRbeta CDR3 regions from genomic DNA. The original methods were these. Within the assay, amplification of reference gene primers was used to estimate how many nucleated cells each sample contained. Sequence reads were collapsed and filtered to measure the absolute abundance of every unique TCRbeta CDR3 rearrangement. For each sample, productive Simpson clonality was calculated by taking the square root of Simpson's diversity index across productive rearrangements. TCRdb mirrors the immuneACCESS table, restricted to in-frame sequences. Some clones are absent from its copies; in checked studies, under half trace to an unresolved V gene, and the reason for the others is unknown. The D gene and trimming were derived from the DNA, and the V and J assignments and clone size from that table. The sample table holds more than 150,000 clones, of which roughly 83% were seen once. The ten largest account for around an eighth of the sample.

The chain is encoded by TRBV4-1 joined to TRBJ1-2; TRBD1 lines up with 10 middle nucleotides. This sequence originates from a young man with active or convalescent COVID-19. Sequencing used peripheral blood. CDR3 protein: CASSQELTGGRNGYTF. The nucleotide sequence reads TGCGCCAGCAGCCAAGAACTGACAGGGGGCAGGAATGGCTACACCTTC.